A selection of T cell receptor beta chains follows, all from one sample in a study of tumor-infiltrating lymphocytes in primary liver carcinoma. TCRdb itself ran the multiplex PCR reads through MiXCR, one entry per CDR3 protein. The table has 84,000 or so distinct CDR3 sequences, approximately 70% seen once; the top ten hold just under 20%. Sequenced material: liver tumor tissue from sampling region 1. The receptors were gathered from a man between 35 and 55 years old with primary liver carcinoma and hepatitis B virus infection. Both conserved end residues are part of each CDR3. Fields, in order: clone size, V gene, J gene, D gene, CDR3 protein, CDR3 DNA. The D gene is left open where the match is weak. Clone sizes are given selectively: once, few, many, or a class where the clone is expanded.

size: .
V: TRBV11-2
J: TRBJ2-7
D: .
CDR3: CASSWGNGQYF
DNA: TGTGCCAGCAGCTGGGGTAACGGGCAGTACTTT

size: .
V: TRBV25-1
J: TRBJ2-1
D: .
CDR3: CASSVGNRDEQFF
DNA: TGTGCCAGCAGTGTGGGAAATAGGGATGAGCAGTTCTTC

size: .
V: TRBV6-5
J: TRBJ1-5
D: .
CDR3: CVSSTSKGSNQPQHF
DNA: TGCGTCAGCAGTACGTCAAAGGGGAGCAATCAGCCCCAGCATTTT

size: many
V: TRBV10-3
J: TRBJ2-6
D: .
CDR3: CAINSGANVLTF
DNA: TGTGCCATCAATAGTGGGGCCAACGTCCTGACTTTC

size: once
V: TRBV7-8
J: TRBJ2-7
D: TRBD1
CDR3: CTSSSEGDRFSYEQYF
DNA: TGTACCAGCAGCTCCGAGGGGGACAGGTTCTCTTACGAGCAGTACTTC

size: once
V: TRBV11-2
J: TRBJ2-7
D: .
CDR3: CACSLIDGAYEQYF
DNA: TGTGCCTGCAGCTTAATCGACGGAGCATACGAGCAGTACTTC

size: many
V: TRBV7-9
J: TRBJ2-7
D: TRBD2
CDR3: CASSPSGRTSYEQYF
DNA: TGTGCCAGCAGCCCGAGCGGGAGGACCTCCTACGAGCAGTACTTC

size: once
V: TRBV12-5
J: TRBJ2-7
D: .
CDR3: CASPPGSERYF
DNA: TGTGCTAGTCCCCCGGGGTCTGAGCGGTACTTC

size: .
V: TRBV4-1
J: TRBJ2-5
D: .
CDR3: CASSFSPGPKEAHYF
DNA: TGCGCCAGCAGCTTCTCACCGGGACCTAAAGAGGCCCACTACTTC

size: .
V: TRBV6-6
J: TRBJ2-1
D: .
CDR3: CPSSSRACLRDNEQFF
DNA: TGTCCCAGCAGTTCCCGCGCTTGTTTGAGGGACAATGAGCAGTTCTTC

size: .
V: TRBV29-1
J: TRBJ1-1
D: TRBD1
CDR3: CIVVGARKTGDVAEAFF
DNA: TGCATAGTTGTCGGAGCTAGGAAGACAGGGGACGTAGCTGAAGCTTTCTTT

size: large
V: TRBV11-2
J: TRBJ2-5
D: .
CDR3: CASSLVEETQYF
DNA: TGTGCCAGCAGCTTAGTAGAAGAGACCCAGTACTTC

size: .
V: TRBV6-1
J: TRBJ2-2
D: TRBD2
CDR3: CASSEAGAGGRTGEQFF
DNA: TGCGCCAGCAGTGAAGCCGGAGCGGGGGGGAGAACCGGGGAGCAGTTTTTT

size: .
V: TRBV6-1
J: TRBJ1-4
D: .
CDR3: CTSSGEGSNEKLFF
DNA: TGTACCAGCAGTGGGGAAGGGTCGAATGAAAAACTGTTTTTT

size: .
V: TRBV12-3/TRBV12-4
J: TRBJ2-1
D: .
CDR3: CASSLHTLEQFF
DNA: TGTGCCAGCAGTTTACATACCCTTGAACAGTTCTTC

size: few
V: TRBV7-6
J: TRBJ2-3
D: .
CDR3: CASSLAGRDHTDTQYF
DNA: TGTGCCAGCAGCTTAGCGGGCCGAGACCACACAGATACGCAGTATTTT

size: .
V: TRBV29-1
J: TRBJ2-1
D: TRBD1
CDR3: CSVIGQGSFNEQFF
DNA: TGCAGCGTTATTGGACAGGGGTCTTTCAATGAGCAGTTCTTC